This is a list of T cell receptor beta chains from one sample in a study of blood T cell repertoires in COVID-19. Using immunoSEQ multiplex PCR, the repertoire was profiled, and TCRdb retains in-frame clones only, with some absent. The profile shows 440,000 or so clones, about 88% of them singletons. The sample consisted of peripheral blood. The receptors come from a woman aged 40 to 49 with COVID-19, enrolled during active disease. CDR3s include the opening cysteine and the closing phenylalanine or tryptophan. The order of the fields is V gene, clone size, J gene, CDR3 protein. Rows may omit the clone size; those that give it use once, few, many or a size class.

v_call: TRBV11-3; clone_size: -; j_call: TRBJ2-5; cdr3_aa: CASSLGTGEKTQYF
v_call: TRBV5-1; clone_size: -; j_call: TRBJ1-1; cdr3_aa: CASSLLTGRPSTEAFF
v_call: TRBV6-2/TRBV6-3; clone_size: -; j_call: TRBJ2-3; cdr3_aa: CASSSTWGRGTDTQYF
v_call: TRBV4-3; clone_size: once; j_call: TRBJ2-1; cdr3_aa: CASSQDIGTSGPNNEQFF
v_call: TRBV6-2/TRBV6-3; clone_size: -; j_call: TRBJ2-1; cdr3_aa: CASSYGLGSSYNEQFF
v_call: TRBV3-1/TRBV3-2; clone_size: once; j_call: TRBJ2-7; cdr3_aa: CASSQDLLAGVMNEQYF
v_call: TRBV6-5; clone_size: -; j_call: TRBJ2-7; cdr3_aa: CASSYFAAGYEQYF
v_call: TRBV18; clone_size: -; j_call: TRBJ2-3; cdr3_aa: CASSPPSGGLTDTQYF
v_call: TRBV5-6; clone_size: -; j_call: TRBJ1-4; cdr3_aa: CASSLVGQAEKLFF
v_call: TRBV5-6; clone_size: -; j_call: TRBJ1-5; cdr3_aa: CASSLAGQQFQPQHF
v_call: TRBV7-3; clone_size: -; j_call: TRBJ2-1; cdr3_aa: CASSLNPVLISGSSYNEQFF
v_call: TRBV27; clone_size: -; j_call: TRBJ1-2; cdr3_aa: CASSSSIPQGSLEGYTF
v_call: TRBV4-1; clone_size: -; j_call: TRBJ2-3; cdr3_aa: CASSETGDTQYF
v_call: TRBV30; clone_size: -; j_call: TRBJ1-2; cdr3_aa: CAWSVRGASNYGYTF
v_call: TRBV4-3; clone_size: -; j_call: TRBJ2-2; cdr3_aa: CASSQPGLAQDTGELFF
v_call: TRBV4-3; clone_size: -; j_call: TRBJ2-3; cdr3_aa: CASSQARGTQYF
v_call: TRBV5-1; clone_size: -; j_call: TRBJ2-1; cdr3_aa: CASRQTSGASSYNEQFF
v_call: TRBV6-2/TRBV6-3; clone_size: -; j_call: TRBJ1-1; cdr3_aa: CASSHLLGNSQREAFF
v_call: TRBV5-1; clone_size: -; j_call: TRBJ2-3; cdr3_aa: CASSSVGTDTQYF
v_call: TRBV6-5; clone_size: -; j_call: TRBJ1-4; cdr3_aa: CASSWTGGFEKLFF
v_call: TRBV10-3; clone_size: -; j_call: TRBJ2-1; cdr3_aa: CAISESPPGGREQFF
v_call: TRBV20-1; clone_size: -; j_call: TRBJ1-1; cdr3_aa: CSASHRDRGRANTEAFF
v_call: TRBV5-1; clone_size: -; j_call: TRBJ2-1; cdr3_aa: CASSLVAAASSYNEQFF
v_call: TRBV3-1/TRBV3-2; clone_size: -; j_call: TRBJ1-2; cdr3_aa: CASSRPSDSYGYTF
v_call: TRBV7-8; clone_size: -; j_call: TRBJ1-1; cdr3_aa: CASSGTGRNTEAFF
v_call: TRBV19; clone_size: once; j_call: TRBJ2-1; cdr3_aa: CASSIEPGLRNEQFF
v_call: TRBV27; clone_size: -; j_call: TRBJ1-6; cdr3_aa: CASSLVFWDSNSPLHF
v_call: TRBV7-9; clone_size: -; j_call: TRBJ2-3; cdr3_aa: CASSPNQDNPTDTQYF
v_call: TRBV12-3/TRBV12-4; clone_size: -; j_call: TRBJ2-3; cdr3_aa: CASSLSVRNTQYF
v_call: TRBV6-2/TRBV6-3; clone_size: -; j_call: TRBJ2-7; cdr3_aa: CASSYQGRAEQYF
v_call: TRBV5-1; clone_size: -; j_call: TRBJ2-1; cdr3_aa: CASETSGGIYNEQFF
v_call: TRBV6-2/TRBV6-3; clone_size: -; j_call: TRBJ1-2; cdr3_aa: CASSHPSRQGYGYTF
v_call: TRBV2; clone_size: few; j_call: TRBJ1-6; cdr3_aa: CASLSLSSPLHF
v_call: TRBV27; clone_size: -; j_call: TRBJ2-1; cdr3_aa: CASSPRGAGGGYNEQFF
v_call: TRBV19; clone_size: once; j_call: TRBJ1-5; cdr3_aa: CASSMDRAPQHF
v_call: TRBV5-3; clone_size: -; j_call: TRBJ2-7; cdr3_aa: CARKEERQGGDEQYF
v_call: TRBV19; clone_size: once; j_call: TRBJ1-3; cdr3_aa: CASSMEGRTGNTIYF
v_call: TRBV7-3; clone_size: -; j_call: TRBJ2-6; cdr3_aa: CASSLGSSGANVLTF
v_call: TRBV2; clone_size: -; j_call: TRBJ1-2; cdr3_aa: CASRLYGYTF
v_call: TRBV29-1; clone_size: -; j_call: TRBJ2-7; cdr3_aa: CSVKDTRYEQYF
v_call: TRBV7-3; clone_size: once; j_call: TRBJ1-1; cdr3_aa: CASSAHMNTEAFF
v_call: TRBV7-2; clone_size: -; j_call: TRBJ1-5; cdr3_aa: CASSSQDRANQPQHF
v_call: TRBV4-3; clone_size: -; j_call: TRBJ2-6; cdr3_aa: CASSQYLSSGANVLTF
v_call: TRBV29-1; clone_size: -; j_call: TRBJ1-2; cdr3_aa: CSVDKQGAYYGYTF
v_call: TRBV7-9; clone_size: -; j_call: TRBJ2-6; cdr3_aa: CASSLGTGAHSGANVLTF
v_call: TRBV25-1; clone_size: -; j_call: TRBJ2-3; cdr3_aa: CASSADGDTQYF
v_call: TRBV28; clone_size: -; j_call: TRBJ1-2; cdr3_aa: CASWGGPGGYTF
v_call: TRBV5-1; clone_size: -; j_call: TRBJ1-2; cdr3_aa: CARSWAGGQVDGYTF
v_call: TRBV27; clone_size: -; j_call: TRBJ2-3; cdr3_aa: CASSPAGGASTDTQYF
v_call: TRBV3-1/TRBV3-2; clone_size: -; j_call: TRBJ1-2; cdr3_aa: CASSQLERRGYTF